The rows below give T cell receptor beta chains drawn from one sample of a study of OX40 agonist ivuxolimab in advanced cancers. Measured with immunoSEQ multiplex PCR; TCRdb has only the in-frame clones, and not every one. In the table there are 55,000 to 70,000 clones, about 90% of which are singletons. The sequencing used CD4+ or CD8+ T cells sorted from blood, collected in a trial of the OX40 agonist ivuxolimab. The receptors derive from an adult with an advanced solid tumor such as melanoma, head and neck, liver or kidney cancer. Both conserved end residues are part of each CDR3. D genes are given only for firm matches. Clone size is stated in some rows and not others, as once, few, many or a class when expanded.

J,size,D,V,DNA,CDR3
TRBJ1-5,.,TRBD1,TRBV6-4,TGTGCCAGCAGTGTCAGGGACAGGGGGCAGCCCCAGCATTTT,CASSVRDRGQPQHF
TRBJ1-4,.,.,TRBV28,TGTGCCAGCAGTTTGTCCCGCACAACTAATGAAAAACTGTTTTTT,CASSLSRTTNEKLFF
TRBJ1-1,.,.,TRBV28,TGTGCCAGCAGTCTCGATCCTAGGAACACTGAAGCTTTCTTT,CASSLDPRNTEAFF
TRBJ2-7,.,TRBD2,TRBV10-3,TGTGCCATCAGTGGGACTAGCGGGAACTCCTACGAGCAGTACTTC,CAISGTSGNSYEQYF
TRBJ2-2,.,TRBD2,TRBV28,TGTGCCAGCAGCCCGTTAGCGGGAGGGCCGGGCGGGGAGCTGTTTTTT,CASSPLAGGPGGELFF
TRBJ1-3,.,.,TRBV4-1,TGCGCCAGCAGCGTCCCAGGGTCCCACTCTGGAAACACCATATATTTT,CASSVPGSHSGNTIYF
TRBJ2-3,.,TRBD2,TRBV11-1,TGTGCCAGCAGCTCGGGACTAGCGGGAACCACAGATACGCAGTATTTT,CASSSGLAGTTDTQYF
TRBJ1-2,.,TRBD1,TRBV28,TGTGCCAGCAGGCCTACCGGGACAGCTGGCTACACCTTC,CASRPTGTAGYTF
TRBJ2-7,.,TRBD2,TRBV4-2,TGTGCCAGCAACCCTAGCGGGAGCAACGAGCAGTACTTC,CASNPSGSNEQYF
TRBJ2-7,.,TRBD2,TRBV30,TGTGCCTGCCTCCCAGAGACTAGCGGGAGATACGAGCAGTACTTC,CACLPETSGRYEQYF
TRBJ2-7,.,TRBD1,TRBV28,TGTGCCAGCCATACGACAGGGGGATACGAGCAGTACTTC,CASHTTGGYEQYF
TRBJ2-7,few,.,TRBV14,TGTGCCAGCAGCCAAGATTTGTCCCAGGCTGGCGAGCAGTACTTC,CASSQDLSQAGEQYF
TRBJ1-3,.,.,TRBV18,TGTGCCAGCTCACCAACAACAGGGGGAAACACCATATATTTT,CASSPTTGGNTIYF
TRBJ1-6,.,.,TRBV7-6,TGTGCCAGCAGCTTATACGGGCACGGGTCACCCCTCCACTTT,CASSLYGHGSPLHF
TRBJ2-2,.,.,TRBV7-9,TGTGCCAGCAGCTTAGATGTAGGGGAGCTGTTTTTT,CASSLDVGELFF
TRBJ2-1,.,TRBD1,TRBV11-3,TGTGCCAGCAGCTTGGGACAGGGATACAATGAGCAGTTCTTC,CASSLGQGYNEQFF
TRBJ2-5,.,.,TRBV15,TGTGCCACCAGCAGAGATCTGGTGGCCGAGACCCAGTACTTC,CATSRDLVAETQYF
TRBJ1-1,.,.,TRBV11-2,TGTGCCAGCAGCAATCAACCACTACCTGAAGCTTTCTTT,CASSNQPLPEAFF
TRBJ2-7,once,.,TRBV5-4,TGTGCCAGCAGCTTAACAAGGACGGAATCCTACGAGCAGTACTTC,CASSLTRTESYEQYF
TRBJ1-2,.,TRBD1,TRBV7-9,TGTGCCAGCAGTTTAGACAGGGCGTCCGGCTACACCTTC,CASSLDRASGYTF
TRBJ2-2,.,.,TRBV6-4,TGTGCCAGCAGTGAGGCGGGCCCCGGGGAGCTGTTTTTT,CASSEAGPGELFF
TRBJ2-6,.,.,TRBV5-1,TGCGCCAGCCGATCTCGGGCCGGGGCCAACGTCCTGACTTTC,CASRSRAGANVLTF
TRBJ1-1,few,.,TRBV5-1,TGCGCCAGCAGCTTGGTCAGGGATGGGGCGATGAACACTGAAGCTTTCTTT,CASSLVRDGAMNTEAFF
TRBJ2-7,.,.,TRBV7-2,TGTGCCAGCAGCCGAGACGGATACGAGCAGTACTTC,CASSRDGYEQYF
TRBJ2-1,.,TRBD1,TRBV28,TGTGCCAGCAGCGGACAGGGGACCGGTGAGCAGTTCTTC,CASSGQGTGEQFF
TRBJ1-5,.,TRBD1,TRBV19,TGTGCCAGTAGTGTAAGGACAGGGGACGGGTATAGCAATCAGCCCCAGCATTTT,CASSVRTGDGYSNQPQHF
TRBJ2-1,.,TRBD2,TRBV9,TGTGCCAGCAGCGTAGATCCAGCGGGGTACAATGAGCAGTTCTTC,CASSVDPAGYNEQFF
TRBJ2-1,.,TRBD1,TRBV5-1,TGCGCCAGCAGCTTCCATAGACAGGGGGCCGACAATGAGCAGTTCTTC,CASSFHRQGADNEQFF
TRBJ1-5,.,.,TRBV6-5,TGTGCCAGCAGTTACTCCCCATGGGGGGATCAGCCCCAGCATTTT,CASSYSPWGDQPQHF
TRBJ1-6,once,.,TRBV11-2,TGTGCCAGCAGCTTAGCCCTGTATAATTCACCCCTCCACTTT,CASSLALYNSPLHF
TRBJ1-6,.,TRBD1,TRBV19,TGTGCCAGTAGTACCGGACAGGGCAGTTCACCCCTCCACTTT,CASSTGQGSSPLHF
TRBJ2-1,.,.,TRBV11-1,TGTGCCAGCAGCTTAGTACGGGGGTCCTACAATGAGCAGTTCTTC,CASSLVRGSYNEQFF
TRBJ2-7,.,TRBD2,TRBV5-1,TGCGCCAGCAGCTTAAGCGGGGTCAGCTCCTACGAGCAGTACTTC,CASSLSGVSSYEQYF
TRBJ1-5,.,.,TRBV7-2,TGTGCCAGCAGCTTATTCTTTGGACAGAGCAATCAGCCCCAGCATTTT,CASSLFFGQSNQPQHF
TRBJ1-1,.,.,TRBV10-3,TGTGCCATCAGTGAGTCCGGGGGATACACTGAAGCTTTCTTT,CAISESGGYTEAFF
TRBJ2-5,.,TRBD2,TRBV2,TGTGCCAGCAAACCTCTGGCTAGCGGGGCCCAAGAGACCCAGTACTTC,CASKPLASGAQETQYF
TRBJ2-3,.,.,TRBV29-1,TGCAGCGTTGCCCGGGGACGTACAGATACGCAGTATTTT,CSVARGRTDTQYF
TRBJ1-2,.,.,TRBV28,TGTGCCAGCAGTTGGGCCTCCTTCTATGGCTACACCTTC,CASSWASFYGYTF
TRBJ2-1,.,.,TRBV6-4,TGTGCCAGCAGCAACCCCCAGGAGGCGGAAATGCCTTTGTACAATGAGCAGTTCTTC,CASSNPQEAEMPLYNEQFF
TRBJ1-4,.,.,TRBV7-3,TGTGCCAGCAGCTATCCCGAGGGGGGAAATGAAAAACTGTTTTTT,CASSYPEGGNEKLFF
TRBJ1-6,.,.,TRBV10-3,TGTGCCATCAGGGTTGGACAGCGGGATTCACCCCTCCACTTT,CAIRVGQRDSPLHF
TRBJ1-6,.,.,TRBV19,TGTGCCAGTAGTATATCGTCCTATAATTCACCCCTCCACTTT,CASSISSYNSPLHF
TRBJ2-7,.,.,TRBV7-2,TGTGCCAGCAGCCCCCGCGGCGGGGGCTTGGACGAGCAGTACTTC,CASSPRGGGLDEQYF
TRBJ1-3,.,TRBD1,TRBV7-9,TGTGCCAGCAGCTTCGACAGGGGCTCCAACACCATATATTTT,CASSFDRGSNTIYF
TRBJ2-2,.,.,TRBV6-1,TGTGCCAGCACTGGTCAGCCGAACACCGGGGAGCTGTTTTTT,CASTGQPNTGELFF
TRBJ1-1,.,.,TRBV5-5,TGTGCCAGCAGCTTAAGCGTCACTGAAGCTTTCTTT,CASSLSVTEAFF
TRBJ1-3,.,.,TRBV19,TGTGCCAGTAGTGAAACAGACCCCTCTGGAAACACCATATATTTT,CASSETDPSGNTIYF
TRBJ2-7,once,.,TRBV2,TGTGCCAGCAGTGGTGGGGCGTGGGGACTGTACTTC,CASSGGAWGLYF
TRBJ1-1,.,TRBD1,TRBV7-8,TGTGCCAGCAGCCTGCCATCTGGGACAGGGGGTACGATGAACACTGAAGCTTTCTTT,CASSLPSGTGGTMNTEAFF
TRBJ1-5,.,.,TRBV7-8,TGTGCCAGCAGCTTTACAGGTAGCAATCAGCCCCAGCATTTT,CASSFTGSNQPQHF
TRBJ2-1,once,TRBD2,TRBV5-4,TGTGCCAGCAGCTTGAGGACTAGCGGGGTTGATGAGCAGTTCTTC,CASSLRTSGVDEQFF
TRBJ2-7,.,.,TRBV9,TGTGCCAGCAGCGTAGCTGTTTCAGGGTTGTACGAGCAGTACTTC,CASSVAVSGLYEQYF
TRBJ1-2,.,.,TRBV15,TGTGCCACCAGCAGAGGATACGACTATGGCTACACCTTC,CATSRGYDYGYTF
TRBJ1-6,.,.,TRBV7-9,TGTGCCAGCAGCACCGAGGGCTTCGCCCTCCACTTT,CASSTEGFALHF
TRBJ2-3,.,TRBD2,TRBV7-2,TGTGCCAGCAGCTTCGGGACTAGCGGGAGCCGGCCAGATACGCAGTATTTT,CASSFGTSGSRPDTQYF
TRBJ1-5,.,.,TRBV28,TGTGCCAGCAGTGAGGGGCATCAGCCCCAGCATTTT,CASSEGHQPQHF
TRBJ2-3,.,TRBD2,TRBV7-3,TGTGCCAGCAGCTTAAGACCAGCGGGAGGTGGAGATACGCAGTATTTT,CASSLRPAGGGDTQYF
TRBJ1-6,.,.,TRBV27,TGTGCCAGCAGTTCGTCGGAGGGTAAATATAATTCACCCCTCCACTTT,CASSSSEGKYNSPLHF
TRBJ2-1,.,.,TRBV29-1,TGCAGCGTTGACCGACAGTCGCCCAATGAGCAGTTCTTC,CSVDRQSPNEQFF